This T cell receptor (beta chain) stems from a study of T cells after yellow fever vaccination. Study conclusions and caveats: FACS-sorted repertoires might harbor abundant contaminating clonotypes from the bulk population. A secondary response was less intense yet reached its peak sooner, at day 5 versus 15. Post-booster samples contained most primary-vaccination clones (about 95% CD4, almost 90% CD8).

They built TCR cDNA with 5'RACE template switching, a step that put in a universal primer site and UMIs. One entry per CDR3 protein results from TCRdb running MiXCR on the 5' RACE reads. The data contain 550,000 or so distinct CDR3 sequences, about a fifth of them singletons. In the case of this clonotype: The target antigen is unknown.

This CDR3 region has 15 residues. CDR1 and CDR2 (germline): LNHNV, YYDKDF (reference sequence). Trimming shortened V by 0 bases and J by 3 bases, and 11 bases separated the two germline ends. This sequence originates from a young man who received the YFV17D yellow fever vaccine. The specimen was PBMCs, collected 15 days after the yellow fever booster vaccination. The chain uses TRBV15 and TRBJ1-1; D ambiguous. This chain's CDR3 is CATSRDFGDYTEAFF. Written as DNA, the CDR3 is TGTGCCACCAGCAGAGATTTCGGAGATTACACTGAAGCTTTCTTT.